The next 5 T cell receptor beta chains were all read from a single sample in a study of identical twins' blood T cells. MiXCR was run by TCRdb on the 5' RACE reads, yielding one entry per CDR3 protein. Of 350,000 to 400,000 distinct CDR3 sequences in the sample, roughly 28% were seen once. Sequenced material: PBMCs. These receptors all come from a woman aged 18 to 55 in good health.

The rearrangement joins TRBV29-1 to TRBJ2-2; D not resolved. Germline V lookup: CDR1 SQVTM, CDR2 ANQGSEA. With 0 bases removed from V and 1 base from J, the gap between germline ends came to 9 bases. The CDR3 covers 15 residues. The CDR3 DNA reads TGCAGCGTTGAAGACGGGCACCTGAACACCGGGGAGCTGTTTTTT. This gives the protein CSVEDGHLNTGELFF.

This clonotype was detected only a few times. The chain is built from TRBV12-3 or TRBV12-4 and TRBJ2-2; D gene unclear. V lost 1 base, J lost 11 bases, and 5 bases lay in between. CDR3 length: 11 amino acids. The chain's CDR3 is CASSLGTELFF. The CDR3 DNA follows: TGTGCCAGCAGTTTAGGGACCGAGCTGTTTTTT.

The gene calls are TRBV5-1 and TRBJ2-1, with 10 bases lining up with TRBD1. This CDR3 region has 14 residues. J was trimmed by 6 bases and V by 0 bases; bases with no gene match: 0. Germline V gene sequence: CDR1 SGHRS, CDR2 YFSETQ. The CDR3 DNA sequence: TGCGCCAGCAGCTTGGGGACAGGGGGCAATGAGCAGTTCTTC. Protein: CASSLGTGGNEQFF.

This clonotype has only a few counts. V usage is TRBV9 and J usage is TRBJ2-2; tentative D call: TRBD2 (6 bases). The CDR3 has 16 amino acids. The V and J ends lost 0 bases and 3 bases respectively, with 12 bases between them. Germline CDR1 reads SGDLS; CDR2 reads YYNGEE. The CDR3 region is CASSVVGGRDTGELFF. The CDR3 DNA reads as TGTGCCAGCAGCGTAGTGGGGGGAAGGGACACCGGGGAGCTGTTTTTT.

The chain combines TRBV10-3 with TRBJ2-1; 8 nucleotides line up with TRBD1. This CDR3 has 13 amino acids. V trimming: 4 bases; J trimming: 7 bases; junction bases outside the gene matches: 3. CDR1 ENHRY and CDR2 SYGVKD come from the germline V gene. CDR3 coding DNA: TGTGCCATCAGTGGACAGGGGCGGAATGAGCAGTTCTTC. This encodes CAISGQGRNEQFF.